The 22 T cell receptor beta chains reported below all come from one sample, sequenced in a study of shared clonotypes between healthy human individuals. The assay was immunoSEQ multiplex PCR, and TCRdb's table has in-frame clones only and misses some. The sample lists about 2 million clones, 85% to 95% seen once, with 0.1% to 0.15% in the top ten. Sample: naive CD4+ T cells sorted from blood. Indicated subset: CD45RA+ positively selected. The receptors come from a man younger than 30 in good health.

The rearrangement uses TRBV12-5 and TRBJ1-4; a weak D match, TRBD1 (5 bases). The germline CDR1 and CDR2 sequences are LGHNT and FRNRAP. The length of the CDR3 is 15 residues. Between the trimmed V and J ends, which lost 3 bases and 7 bases, there was a span of 15 bases. CDR3 in amino acids: CASGLGDFEFEKLFF. As DNA, the CDR3 is TGTGCTAGTGGTTTAGGGGACTTTGAGTTTGAAAAACTGTTTTTT.

A word on this clone: The same CDR3 arises from other DNA sequences in this sample as well. The chain joins TRBV5-1 to TRBJ1-4; no firm D call. The V end was cut by 0 bases, the J end by 0 bases, with 6 bases between. This CDR3 is 15 amino acids long. Germline CDR1 reads SGHRS; CDR2 reads YFSETQ. The CDR3 loop is CASSLGGATNEKLFF. Written as DNA, the CDR3 is TGCGCCAGCAGCTTGGGGGGTGCAACTAATGAAAAACTGTTTTTT.

The chain recombines TRBV18 with TRBJ1-4; D uncertain. V dropped 6 bases and J dropped 0 bases, with 11 bases sitting between them. CDR1 is KGHSH and CDR2 is LQKENI in the germline V gene. The CDR3 contains 15 residues. This chain's CDR3 is CASSIVGTTNEKLFF. DNA for the CDR3: TGTGCCAGCTCTATTGTGGGGACAACTAATGAAAAACTGTTTTTT.

The sample holds one count of this clone. This CDR3 is also generated by other DNA sequences in the sample. This chain joins TRBV5-1 and TRBJ2-1; 9 bases are shared with TRBD2. CDR3 length equals 17 residues. J was trimmed by 1 base and V by 0 bases; bases with no gene match: 5. The germline V gene encodes CDR1 SGHRS and CDR2 YFSETQ. CDR3 residues: CASSLEGAGGSYNEQFF. The CDR3 nucleotides read TGCGCCAGCAGCTTGGAGGGAGCGGGAGGATCCTACAATGAGCAGTTCTTC.

The gene calls are TRBV9 and TRBJ2-2; the D is unclear. V gave up 7 bases and J gave up 0 bases, with 13 bases separating them. Germline CDR1 and CDR2: SGDLS and YYNGEE. The CDR3 runs to 15 residues. The CDR3 spells CASGLGRTNTGELFF. The DNA for the CDR3 is TGTGCCAGCGGTCTGGGCAGAACGAACACCGGGGAGCTGTTTTTT.

V gene TRBV28 combines with J gene TRBJ2-7; D is unresolved. Germline-derived CDR1 and CDR2 are MDHEN and SYDVKM. Between the trimmed V and J ends, which lost 4 bases and 7 bases, there was a span of 11 bases. CDR3 size: 12 residues. The CDR3 spells CASSSLLGEQYF. The CDR3 DNA sequence: TGTGCCAGCAGTTCCCTCTTAGGAGAGCAGTACTTC.

This chain joins TRBV15 and TRBJ1-1; D may be TRBD1 (6 bases). The CDR3 length is 16 residues. Germline V CDR1 and CDR2: LNHNV, YYDKDF (reference sequence). The germline V and J ends were trimmed by 3 bases and 0 bases, with 14 bases remaining between them. The CDR3 sequence is CATSRGPTGLNTEAFF. The CDR3 DNA follows: TGTGCCACCAGCAGGGGCCCTACAGGGTTGAACACTGAAGCTTTCTTT. Full variable domain (outside the CDR3, taken from reference TRBV15 and TRBJ1-1): DAMVIQNPRYQVTQFGKPVTLSCSQTLNHNVMYWYQQKSSQAPKLLFHYYDKDFNNEADTPDNFQSRRPNTSFCFLDIRSPGLGDTAMYLCATSRGPTGLNTEAFFGQGTRLTVV.

Here the CDR3 DNA reads TGCGCCAGCAGCTTTGGACAGGGAGTTGAAAAACTGTTTTTT. This encodes CASSFGQGVEKLFF. The chain employs TRBV5-1 and TRBJ1-4; 8 bases are a match to TRBD1. Germline V gene sequence: CDR1 SGHRS, CDR2 YFSETQ. The CDR3 extends over 14 amino acids. V gave up 2 bases and J gave up 7 bases; unmatched junction bases: 4.

The chain is built from TRBV4-1 and TRBJ2-5, with D uncertain. In germline, CDR1 is MGHRA, CDR2 YSYEKL. Trimming took 0 bases from V and 1 from J, leaving 9 bases between them. The CDR3 has 15 amino acids. The CDR3 reads CASSQEDPGQETQYF. The CDR3 DNA follows: TGCGCCAGCAGCCAAGAGGATCCTGGCCAAGAGACCCAGTACTTC.

This CDR3 reads CASSHLLSTDTQYF. CDR3 DNA sequence: TGCGCCAGCAGCCACCTCTTAAGCACAGATACGCAGTATTTT. The chain has TRBV4-1 and TRBJ2-3; no firm D call. Germline CDR1 reads MGHRA; CDR2 reads YSYEKL. Trimming took off 3 bases at V and 0 bases at J, with 7 bases between the two ends. This CDR3 spans 14 amino acids.

The chain combines TRBV5-6 with TRBJ1-3; a weak D match, TRBD1 (6 bases). Trimming cost V 9 bases and J 0 bases, with 22 bases left between them. Germline V gives CDR1 SGHDT, CDR2 YYEEEE. The CDR3 consists of 17 residues. The CDR3 nucleotides are TGTGCCACCCGAGAGTGGGGCCGGGACAACTCTGGAAACACCATATATTTT. This codes for CATREWGRDNSGNTIYF.

The rearrangement joins TRBV7-9 to TRBJ2-5; D may be TRBD2 (7 bases). CDR3 length: 14 amino acids. Germline V gene lookup returns CDR1 SEHNR and CDR2 FQNEAQ (reference sequence). V dropped 3 bases and J dropped 1 base, with 9 bases sitting between them. The CDR3 sequence: CASSFGGLQETQYF. In DNA, the CDR3 is TGTGCCAGCAGCTTCGGGGGGCTCCAAGAGACCCAGTACTTC.

The V call is TRBV6-6, the J call TRBJ2-2; D remains unclear. V was cut by 7 bases and J by 1 base, with 7 bases left in between. CDR3 size: 13 residues. CDR1 is MNHNY, CDR2 SVGAGI, per germline (reference sequence). The CDR3 is CASTYRNTGELFF. In DNA, the CDR3 is TGTGCCAGCACGTACCGGAACACCGGGGAGCTGTTTTTT.

V is TRBV30 and J is TRBJ1-5, with D possibly being TRBD1 (6 bases). Trimming removed 0 bases at V and 3 bases at J, with 12 bases between. In germline, CDR1 is GTSNPN, CDR2 SVGIG (reference sequence). This CDR3 region has 15 residues. The CDR3 loop reads CAWSVGTGNNQPQHF. The CDR3 DNA sequence: TGTGCCTGGAGTGTAGGCACAGGGAACAATCAGCCCCAGCATTTT.

The rearrangement links TRBV2 to TRBJ1-3, with TRBD1 as a possible D gene (6 bases). From germline, CDR1 is SNHLY and CDR2 FYNNEI. The CDR3 is 15 amino acids. With 3 bases removed from V and 4 bases from J, the gap between germline ends came to 13 bases. The CDR3 bases are TGTGCCAGCAGTGACATGGGGGGGGCCGGAAACACCATATATTTT. Translation gives CASSDMGGAGNTIYF.

Concerning this clone: In the same sample, other DNA sequences code for this CDR3. This chain uses TRBV6-5 with TRBJ2-3; 7 bases line up with TRBD1. In germline, CDR1 is MNHEY, CDR2 SVGAGI. This CDR3 spans 14 amino acids. V dropped 2 bases and J dropped 2; count of bases not matched to a gene: 1. In DNA form, the CDR3 reads TGTGCCAGCAGTTACGGACAGGTCACAGATACGCAGTATTTT. Its protein is CASSYGQVTDTQYF.

The CDR3, as DNA: TGTGCCAGCAGCGTAGGTACTAGTGGATCAGATACGCAGTATTTT. It translates to CASSVGTSGSDTQYF. The chain combines TRBV9 with TRBJ2-3, with a tentative D call TRBD2 (5 bases). Germline assignment: CDR1 SGDLS and CDR2 YYNGEE. V was clipped by 0 bases and J by 4 bases, with 12 bases between them. The CDR3 totals 15 residues.

The genes are TRBV6-5 and TRBJ2-2; 11 bases are a match to TRBD2. CDR1 MNHEY and CDR2 SVGAGI come from the germline V gene. The CDR3 runs to 16 residues. V was clipped by 4 bases and J by 3 bases; unmatched bases: 4. The CDR3 DNA reads TGTGCCAGCAGTTGGACTAGCGGGTATTACACCGGGGAGCTGTTTTTT. Its protein product is CASSWTSGYYTGELFF.

CDR3 in DNA: TGTGCCAGCTCACAAGGAACTTCGGCGGGGTTAGCGGGCGCCTACGAGCAGTACTTC. It yields the protein CASSQGTSAGLAGAYEQYF. V gene TRBV18 combines with J gene TRBJ2-7; 7 bases match TRBD2. The ends lost 4 bases at V and 2 bases at J; junction bases unmatched: 20. The germline V gene encodes CDR1 KGHSH and CDR2 LQKENI. The CDR3 spans 19 residues.

V gene TRBV6-5 combines with J gene TRBJ2-5, with 12 nucleotides matching TRBD2. Unmatched junction bases numbered 4, after V lost 4 bases and J lost 4 bases. This CDR3 comprises 15 residues. Germline CDR1 reads MNHEY; CDR2 reads SVGAGI. CDR3 residues: CASSSSGGALETQYF. CDR3 DNA sequence: TGTGCCAGCAGTTCTAGCGGGGGGGCCTTAGAGACCCAGTACTTC.

This clone occurred a few times. The sample contains more than one DNA sequence encoding this CDR3. This chain uses TRBV5-1 with TRBJ1-3; no definite D call. The CDR3 has 13 amino acids. The V gene's germline CDR1 is SGHRS and CDR2 YFSETQ. V was trimmed by 0 bases and J by 0 bases, leaving 1 base between them. CDR3 residues: CASSLDSGNTIYF. CDR3 DNA: TGCGCCAGCAGCTTGGACTCTGGAAACACCATATATTTT.

For this clone: The same CDR3 also results from other DNA sequences found in this sample. The V gene is TRBV28, the J gene TRBJ1-5; D may be TRBD1 (5 bases). Deletions cut 3 bases from V and 7 bases from J, with 7 bases between. CDR3 length: 12 amino acids. CDR1 and CDR2 from the germline V gene are MDHEN and SYDVKM. The CDR3 DNA follows: TGTGCCAGCAGTTTGAAGGGGCAGCCCCAGCATTTT. Amino acids: CASSLKGQPQHF.